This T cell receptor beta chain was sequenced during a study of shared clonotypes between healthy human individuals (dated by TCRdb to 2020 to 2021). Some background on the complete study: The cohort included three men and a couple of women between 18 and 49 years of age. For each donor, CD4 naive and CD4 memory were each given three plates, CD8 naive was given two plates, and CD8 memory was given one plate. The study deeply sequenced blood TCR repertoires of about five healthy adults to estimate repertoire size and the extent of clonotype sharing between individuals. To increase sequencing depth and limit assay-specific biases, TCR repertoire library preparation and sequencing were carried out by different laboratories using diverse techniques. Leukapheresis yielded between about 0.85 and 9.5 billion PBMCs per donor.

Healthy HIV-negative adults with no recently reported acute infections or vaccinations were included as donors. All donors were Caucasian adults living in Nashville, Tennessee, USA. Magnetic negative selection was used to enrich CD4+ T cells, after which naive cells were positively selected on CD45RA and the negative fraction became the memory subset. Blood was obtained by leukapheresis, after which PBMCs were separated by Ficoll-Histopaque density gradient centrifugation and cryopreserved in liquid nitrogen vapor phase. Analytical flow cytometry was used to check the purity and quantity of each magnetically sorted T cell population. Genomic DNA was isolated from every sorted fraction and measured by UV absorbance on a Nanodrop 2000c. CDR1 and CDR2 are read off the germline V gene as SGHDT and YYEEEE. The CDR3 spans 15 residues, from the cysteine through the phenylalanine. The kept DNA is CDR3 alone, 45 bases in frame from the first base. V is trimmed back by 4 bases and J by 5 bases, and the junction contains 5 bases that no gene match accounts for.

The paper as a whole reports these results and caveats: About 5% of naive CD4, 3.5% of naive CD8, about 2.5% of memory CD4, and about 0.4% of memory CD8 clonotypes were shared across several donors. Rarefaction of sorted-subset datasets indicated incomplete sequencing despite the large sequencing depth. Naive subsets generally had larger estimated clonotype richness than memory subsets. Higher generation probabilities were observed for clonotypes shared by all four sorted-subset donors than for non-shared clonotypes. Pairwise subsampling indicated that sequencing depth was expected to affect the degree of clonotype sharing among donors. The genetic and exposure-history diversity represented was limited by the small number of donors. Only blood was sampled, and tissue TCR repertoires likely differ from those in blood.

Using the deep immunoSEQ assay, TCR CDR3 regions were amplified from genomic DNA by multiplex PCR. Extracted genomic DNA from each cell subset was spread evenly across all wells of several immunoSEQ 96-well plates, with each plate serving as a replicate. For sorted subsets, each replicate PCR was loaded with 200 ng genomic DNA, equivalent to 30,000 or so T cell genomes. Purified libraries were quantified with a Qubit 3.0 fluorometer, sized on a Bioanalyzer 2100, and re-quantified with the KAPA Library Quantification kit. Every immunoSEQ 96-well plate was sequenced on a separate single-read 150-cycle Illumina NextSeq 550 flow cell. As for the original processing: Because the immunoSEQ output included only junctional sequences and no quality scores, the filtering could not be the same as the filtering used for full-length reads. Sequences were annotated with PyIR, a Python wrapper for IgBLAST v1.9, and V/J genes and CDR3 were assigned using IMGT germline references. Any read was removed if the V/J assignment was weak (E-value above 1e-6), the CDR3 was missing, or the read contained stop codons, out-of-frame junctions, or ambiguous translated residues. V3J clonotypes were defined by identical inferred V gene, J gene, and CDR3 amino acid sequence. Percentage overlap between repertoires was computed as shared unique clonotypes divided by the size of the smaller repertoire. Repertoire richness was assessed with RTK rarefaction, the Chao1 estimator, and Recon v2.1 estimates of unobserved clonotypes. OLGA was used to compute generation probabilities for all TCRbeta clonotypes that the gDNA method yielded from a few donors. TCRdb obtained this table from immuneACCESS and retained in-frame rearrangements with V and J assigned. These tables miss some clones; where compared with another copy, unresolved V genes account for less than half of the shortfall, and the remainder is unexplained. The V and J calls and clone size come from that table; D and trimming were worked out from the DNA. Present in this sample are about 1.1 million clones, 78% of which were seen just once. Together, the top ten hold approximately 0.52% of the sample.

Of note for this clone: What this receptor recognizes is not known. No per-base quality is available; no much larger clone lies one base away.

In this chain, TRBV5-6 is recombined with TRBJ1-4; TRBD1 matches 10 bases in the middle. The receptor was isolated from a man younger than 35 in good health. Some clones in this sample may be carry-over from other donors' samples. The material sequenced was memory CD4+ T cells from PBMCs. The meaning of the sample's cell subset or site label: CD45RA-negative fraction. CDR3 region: CASSNGQGENEKLFF. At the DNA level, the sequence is TGTGCCAGCAGCAACGGACAGGGGGAAAATGAAAAACTGTTTTTT.